The rows below give T cell receptor beta chains drawn from one sample of a study of blood T cell repertoires in COVID-19. Sequencing was performed with immunoSEQ multiplex PCR; in TCRdb, only in-frame clones are kept and a portion is missing. The sample holds about 210,000 clones, around 83% seen once. The sequencing input was peripheral blood. Source of these receptors: a middle-aged man with active or convalescent COVID-19. CDR3s include the opening cysteine and the closing phenylalanine or tryptophan. Fields, in order: V gene, J gene, D gene, clone size, CDR3 protein, CDR3 DNA. The D gene is left open where the match is weak. Clone size is given for some rows only: seen once, a few or many times, or a class if the clone is expanded.

V gene: TRBV7-6
J gene: TRBJ1-5
D gene: TRBD1
clone size: .
CDR3 protein: CASSLGQGGLGQPQHF
CDR3 DNA: TGTGCCAGCAGCCTGGGACAGGGAGGTTTGGGGCAGCCCCAGCATTTT

V gene: TRBV6-5
J gene: TRBJ1-6
D gene: .
clone size: .
CDR3 protein: CASSYSYRANSPLHF
CDR3 DNA: TGTGCCAGCAGTTACTCGTACAGGGCGAATTCACCCCTCCACTTT

V gene: TRBV7-9
J gene: TRBJ2-7
D gene: TRBD1
clone size: .
CDR3 protein: CASSLGSGTGVYEQYF
CDR3 DNA: TGTGCCAGCAGCTTAGGGTCGGGAACAGGGGTTTACGAGCAGTACTTC

V gene: TRBV28
J gene: TRBJ1-2
D gene: TRBD1
clone size: .
CDR3 protein: CASTSPGQARRGYTF
CDR3 DNA: TGTGCCAGCACCTCCCCCGGACAGGCACGTCGGGGCTACACCTTC

V gene: TRBV5-1
J gene: TRBJ2-2
D gene: TRBD2
clone size: few
CDR3 protein: CASSQRLADTGELFF
CDR3 DNA: TGCGCCAGCAGCCAAAGACTAGCAGACACCGGGGAGCTGTTTTTT

V gene: TRBV20-1
J gene: TRBJ1-1
D gene: .
clone size: few
CDR3 protein: CSAPQNTEAFF
CDR3 DNA: TGCAGTGCTCCACAGAACACTGAAGCTTTCTTT

V gene: TRBV9
J gene: TRBJ2-2
D gene: .
clone size: few
CDR3 protein: CASSAGTVTGELFF
CDR3 DNA: TGTGCCAGCAGCGCAGGGACTGTAACCGGGGAGCTGTTTTTT

V gene: TRBV5-1
J gene: TRBJ1-5
D gene: TRBD1
clone size: .
CDR3 protein: CASSPVPASTGGNQPQHF
CDR3 DNA: TGCGCCAGCAGCCCTGTCCCGGCTTCTACAGGGGGCAATCAGCCCCAGCATTTT

V gene: TRBV2
J gene: TRBJ1-2
D gene: .
clone size: .
CDR3 protein: CASSDPRGLLGYTF
CDR3 DNA: TGTGCCAGCAGTGACCCTCGAGGCCTTTTGGGCTACACCTTC

V gene: TRBV19
J gene: TRBJ2-7
D gene: .
clone size: once
CDR3 protein: CASSTSGSRANEQYF
CDR3 DNA: TGTGCCAGTAGTACGTCCGGGTCCCGAGCCAACGAGCAGTACTTC

V gene: TRBV11-2
J gene: TRBJ1-2
D gene: .
clone size: .
CDR3 protein: CASSLVQDRYGYTF
CDR3 DNA: TGTGCCAGCAGCTTAGTACAGGATCGCTATGGCTACACCTTC

V gene: TRBV10-3
J gene: TRBJ1-2
D gene: .
clone size: .
CDR3 protein: CAIRLDTPGGGYTF
CDR3 DNA: TGTGCCATCAGATTGGACACTCCCGGCGGCGGCTACACCTTC

V gene: TRBV27
J gene: TRBJ1-2
D gene: .
clone size: .
CDR3 protein: CASSFTGNYGYTF
CDR3 DNA: TGTGCCAGCAGTTTTACGGGGAACTATGGCTACACCTTC

V gene: TRBV24-1
J gene: TRBJ2-1
D gene: .
clone size: .
CDR3 protein: CATSGPGTTVSNEQFF
CDR3 DNA: TGTGCCACCAGTGGTCCCGGGACAACCGTTAGCAATGAGCAGTTCTTC

V gene: TRBV5-1
J gene: TRBJ2-3
D gene: TRBD2
clone size: .
CDR3 protein: CASSSGLAGSTDTQYF
CDR3 DNA: TGCGCCAGCAGCTCCGGACTAGCGGGGAGCACAGATACGCAGTATTTT

V gene: TRBV19
J gene: TRBJ2-7
D gene: TRBD1
clone size: .
CDR3 protein: CASKSTGAYEQYF
CDR3 DNA: TGTGCCAGTAAATCGACAGGGGCCTACGAGCAGTACTTC

V gene: TRBV7-9
J gene: TRBJ1-2
D gene: .
clone size: .
CDR3 protein: CASSLGNQEDYGYTF
CDR3 DNA: TGTGCCAGCAGCTTAGGAAACCAGGAGGACTATGGCTACACCTTC

V gene: TRBV4-1
J gene: TRBJ2-1
D gene: TRBD1
clone size: .
CDR3 protein: CASSHQDRASEQFF
CDR3 DNA: TGCGCCAGCAGCCACCAGGACAGGGCGAGTGAGCAGTTCTTC

V gene: TRBV18
J gene: TRBJ1-2
D gene: TRBD1
clone size: few
CDR3 protein: CASSPGTGGSYGYTF
CDR3 DNA: TGTGCCAGCTCCCCAGGCACAGGGGGGTCGTATGGCTACACCTTC

V gene: TRBV29-1
J gene: TRBJ1-2
D gene: TRBD1
clone size: .
CDR3 protein: CSGRGREDYGYTF
CDR3 DNA: TGCAGCGGAAGGGGGCGCGAAGACTATGGCTACACCTTC

V gene: TRBV3-1/TRBV3-2
J gene: TRBJ1-1
D gene: TRBD1
clone size: .
CDR3 protein: CASSRGTGDAFF
CDR3 DNA: TGTGCCAGCAGCCGAGGAACAGGGGATGCTTTCTTT

V gene: TRBV3-1/TRBV3-2
J gene: TRBJ2-5
D gene: TRBD2
clone size: once
CDR3 protein: CASSQLAGGQETQYF
CDR3 DNA: TGTGCCAGCAGCCAATTAGCGGGGGGGCAAGAGACCCAGTACTTC

V gene: TRBV30
J gene: TRBJ2-5
D gene: TRBD2
clone size: .
CDR3 protein: CAYAGGPQETQYF
CDR3 DNA: TGTGCCTATGCGGGGGGACCCCAAGAGACCCAGTACTTC

V gene: TRBV5-1
J gene: TRBJ2-2
D gene: TRBD2
clone size: .
CDR3 protein: CASSETSGTNTGELFF
CDR3 DNA: TGCGCCAGCAGCGAGACTAGCGGGACGAACACCGGGGAGCTGTTTTTT

V gene: TRBV7-2
J gene: TRBJ1-6
D gene: TRBD1
clone size: .
CDR3 protein: CASSLETGNSNSPLHF
CDR3 DNA: TGTGCCAGCAGCTTAGAGACAGGGAATTCTAATTCACCCCTCCACTTT

V gene: TRBV9
J gene: TRBJ2-7
D gene: TRBD2
clone size: .
CDR3 protein: CASSVGTSGTYEQYF
CDR3 DNA: TGTGCCAGCAGCGTAGGGACTAGCGGAACCTACGAGCAGTACTTC

V gene: TRBV9
J gene: TRBJ2-7
D gene: .
clone size: .
CDR3 protein: CASSVGATDYEQYF
CDR3 DNA: TGTGCCAGCAGCGTAGGGGCGACAGACTACGAGCAGTACTTC

V gene: TRBV19
J gene: TRBJ1-5
D gene: .
clone size: .
CDR3 protein: CASSGGQPQHF
CDR3 DNA: TGTGCCAGTAGTGGAGGGCAGCCCCAGCATTTT

V gene: TRBV5-4
J gene: TRBJ1-5
D gene: TRBD1
clone size: .
CDR3 protein: CASSSGGEQPQHF
CDR3 DNA: TGTGCCAGCAGCTCAGGGGGAGAGCAGCCCCAGCATTTT

V gene: TRBV6-2/TRBV6-3
J gene: TRBJ1-6
D gene: .
clone size: .
CDR3 protein: CASSYRSPLHF
CDR3 DNA: TGTGCCAGCAGTTACCGGTCACCCCTCCACTTT

V gene: TRBV30
J gene: TRBJ1-4
D gene: .
clone size: .
CDR3 protein: CAWSVQSGEKLFF
CDR3 DNA: TGTGCCTGGAGTGTACAGTCTGGTGAAAAACTGTTTTTT

V gene: TRBV28
J gene: TRBJ2-5
D gene: TRBD2
clone size: .
CDR3 protein: CASSFLAGGSQETQYF
CDR3 DNA: TGTGCCAGCAGTTTCCTAGCGGGAGGGAGCCAAGAGACCCAGTACTTC

V gene: TRBV11-2
J gene: TRBJ2-3
D gene: TRBD2
clone size: .
CDR3 protein: CASSPLPSGRRTDTQYF
CDR3 DNA: TGTGCCAGCAGCCCGCTGCCTAGCGGGAGGCGCACAGATACGCAGTATTTT

V gene: TRBV30
J gene: TRBJ1-1
D gene: .
clone size: few
CDR3 protein: CAWSEGPNTEAFF
CDR3 DNA: TGTGCCTGGAGTGAGGGGCCGAACACTGAAGCTTTCTTT

V gene: TRBV2
J gene: TRBJ1-5
D gene: .
clone size: few
CDR3 protein: CASRGVSDSNQPQHF
CDR3 DNA: TGTGCCAGCAGAGGAGTGAGTGACAGCAATCAGCCCCAGCATTTT

V gene: TRBV15
J gene: TRBJ2-1
D gene: TRBD2
clone size: .
CDR3 protein: CATSIAGVYNEQFF
CDR3 DNA: TGTGCCACCAGCATAGCGGGAGTATACAATGAGCAGTTCTTC

V gene: TRBV10-3
J gene: TRBJ2-5
D gene: TRBD2
clone size: once
CDR3 protein: CATRTDTSGSFQETQYF
CDR3 DNA: TGTGCCACCCGGACGGACACTAGCGGGAGCTTCCAAGAGACCCAGTACTTC

V gene: TRBV30
J gene: TRBJ2-1
D gene: .
clone size: .
CDR3 protein: CAWSGGRASQFF
CDR3 DNA: TGTGCCTGGAGTGGCGGCCGAGCGTCGCAGTTCTTC

V gene: TRBV11-3
J gene: TRBJ2-7
D gene: TRBD1
clone size: .
CDR3 protein: CASSPPGQGAREQYF
CDR3 DNA: TGTGCCAGCAGCCCCCCTGGACAGGGGGCAAGGGAGCAGTACTTC

V gene: TRBV9
J gene: TRBJ1-3
D gene: .
clone size: .
CDR3 protein: CASSVIGGKGNTIYF
CDR3 DNA: TGTGCCAGCAGCGTAATCGGGGGAAAGGGAAACACCATATATTTT

V gene: TRBV30
J gene: TRBJ1-6
D gene: .
clone size: once
CDR3 protein: CAWRTGRDSPLHF
CDR3 DNA: TGTGCCTGGAGGACCGGGCGGGATTCACCCCTCCACTTT

V gene: TRBV5-1
J gene: TRBJ1-3
D gene: .
clone size: .
CDR3 protein: CASSLAPRDTIYF
CDR3 DNA: TGCGCCAGCAGCTTGGCGCCCCGGGACACCATATATTTT

V gene: TRBV5-1
J gene: TRBJ2-7
D gene: TRBD2
clone size: .
CDR3 protein: CASSFTLAGVGEQYF
CDR3 DNA: TGCGCCAGCAGCTTCACACTAGCGGGAGTAGGTGAGCAGTACTTC

V gene: TRBV19
J gene: TRBJ2-3
D gene: .
clone size: .
CDR3 protein: CASTSASTDTQYF
CDR3 DNA: TGTGCCAGTACTAGCGCCAGCACAGATACGCAGTATTTT

V gene: TRBV11-2
J gene: TRBJ1-1
D gene: .
clone size: once
CDR3 protein: CASSLNQRRDEAFF
CDR3 DNA: TGTGCCAGCAGCTTAAATCAGAGACGGGATGAAGCTTTCTTT

V gene: TRBV15
J gene: TRBJ2-1
D gene: TRBD2
clone size: .
CDR3 protein: CATSRALAGAPSSYNEQFF
CDR3 DNA: TGTGCCACCAGCAGAGCTTTAGCGGGAGCCCCGAGCTCCTACAATGAGCAGTTCTTC

V gene: TRBV18
J gene: TRBJ1-1
D gene: TRBD1
clone size: .
CDR3 protein: CASSGTVNTEAFF
CDR3 DNA: TGTGCCAGCTCCGGGACAGTGAACACTGAAGCTTTCTTT

V gene: TRBV7-8
J gene: TRBJ2-7
D gene: .
clone size: .
CDR3 protein: CASSRQGGEQYF
CDR3 DNA: TGTGCCAGCAGCCGGCAGGGGGGCGAGCAGTACTTC

V gene: TRBV21-1
J gene: TRBJ2-5
D gene: .
clone size: .
CDR3 protein: CASSNRLAGGSTGETQYF
CDR3 DNA: TGTGCCAGCAGCAACAGACTAGCGGGGGGCTCCACGGGAGAGACCCAGTACTTC

V gene: TRBV6-5
J gene: TRBJ1-1
D gene: .
clone size: .
CDR3 protein: CASTRGLNTEAFF
CDR3 DNA: TGTGCCAGCACCAGGGGACTGAACACTGAAGCTTTCTTT